A single T cell receptor beta chain is shown here with its context. The antigen remains unidentified. This entry comes from a study of CD8+ T cells in alopecia areata. Whole-study results and caveats: One nonresponder leaves baseline CD8+ expansion's link to response uncertain.

Treatment reported: oral pan-JAK inhibitor, 5-10 mg twice daily. From alopecia areata patients, lesional scalp punch biopsies and peripheral blood were collected. Trimming at V came to 7 bases and at J to 6 bases, leaving 7 bases not matched to a gene. This CDR3 has 15 residues. Germline V gene lookup returns CDR1 SEHNR and CDR2 FQNEAQ (reference sequence). TCR sequencing used cDNA made by reverse transcription of extracted RNA. The assay was immunoSEQ multiplex PCR, and TCRdb's table has in-frame clones only and misses some. The data show approximately 280,000 clones, roughly 64% seen once. Source: CD4+ T cells sorted from blood, taken at week 24, from a patient treated with tofacitinib. The receptor comes from a human donor with alopecia areata. This chain joins TRBV7-9 and TRBJ2-3, with 13 positions matching TRBD2. This CDR3 is CASTPGLAGTDTQYF. DNA of the CDR3: TGTGCCAGCACCCCGGGACTAGCGGGGACGGATACGCAGTATTTT.